These 12 T cell receptor beta chains were sequenced from one sample in a study of OX40 agonist ivuxolimab in advanced cancers. Sequencing used immunoSEQ multiplex PCR; TCRdb keeps in-frame clones, though not all of them. This sample yields tens of thousands of clones, of which approximately 80% are seen a single time; under 7% belongs to the top ten. This material consisted of CD4+ or CD8+ T cells sorted from blood, taken in a trial of the OX40 agonist ivuxolimab. The receptors were gathered from an adult with an advanced solid tumor such as melanoma, head and neck, liver or kidney cancer.

The rearrangement uses TRBV7-9 and TRBJ2-5; the D gene could be TRBD1 or TRBD2 (5 bases each). With the DNA end fitting TRBJ2-7 better, the J assignment may be wrong. The germline CDR1 and CDR2 sequences are SEHNR and FQNEAQ (reference sequence). This CDR3 has 15 amino acids. The CDR3 coding sequence is TGTGCCAGCAGCTTAGGGGGGAGTGATTTGTACGAGCAGTACTTC. Translating gives CASSLGGSDLYEQYF.

This chain connects TRBV27 to TRBJ2-3; the D gene is possibly TRBD1 (6 bases). Germline lookup yields CDR1 MNHEY and CDR2 SMNVEV (reference sequence). The V and J ends lost 0 bases and 7 bases respectively, with 17 bases between them. The CDR3 contains 16 residues. The CDR3 nucleotides read TGTGCCAGCAGTTTATCGGGGGCTCAACAGGAGAATACGCAGTATTTT. Translated: CASSLSGAQQENTQYF.

J is TRBJ1-4 and V is TRBV9; D perhaps matches TRBD1 (6 bases). The CDR3 length is 17 residues. CDR1 SGDLS and CDR2 YYNGEE come from the germline V gene. Trimming took off 3 bases at V and 4 bases at J, with 19 bases between the two ends. The CDR3 is CASSGRVIQGVNEKLFF. CDR3 DNA: TGTGCCAGCAGCGGCCGAGTGATACAGGGCGTTAATGAAAAACTGTTTTTT.

The chain uses TRBV30 and TRBJ2-3, with 7 bases aligning to TRBD1. Trimming took 5 bases from V and 2 from J; bases not matched to a gene: 4. Germline CDR1 and CDR2: GTSNPN and SVGIG (reference sequence). CDR3 length equals 13 residues. CDR3 loop: CAWGTEPTDTQYF. In DNA, the CDR3 is TGTGCCTGGGGGACAGAGCCCACAGATACGCAGTATTTT.

V gene TRBV6-4 combines with J gene TRBJ2-1; 11 bases line up with TRBD2. CDR1 MRHNA and CDR2 SNTAGT come from the germline V gene. The CDR3 consists of 15 residues. V gave up 2 bases and J gave up 6 bases; unmatched junction bases: 3. CDR3 sequence (DNA): TGTGCCAGCAGTGACGGTAGCGGGGGGGCCAATGAGCAGTTCTTC. Amino acids: CASSDGSGGANEQFF.

The chain joins TRBV27 to TRBJ2-2, with no clear D. Trimming left V 5 bases short and J 0 bases short, with 10 bases between. The germline CDR1 and CDR2 sequences are MNHEY and SMNVEV (reference sequence). The CDR3 has 15 amino acids. DNA for the CDR3: TGTGCCAGCAGTCCAGCGACAACGAACACCGGGGAGCTGTTTTTT. This encodes CASSPATTNTGELFF.

J is TRBJ2-5 and V is TRBV21-1; the D call in the table, TRBD2, was not verified against the DNA. TRBV21-1 is assigned pseudogene status. The CDR3 covers 15 residues. The CDR3 coding sequence is TGTGCCAGCAGCACCCTAGGGAGGCACCAAGAGACCCAGTACTTC. It encodes CASSTLGRHQETQYF.

This CDR3 reads CASSYRQGLGEQFF. In DNA, the CDR3 is TGTGCCAGCAGTTACCGACAGGGCCTGGGTGAGCAGTTCTTC. The chain combines TRBV6-5 with TRBJ2-1, with 7 bases matching TRBD1. Trimming took 2 bases from V and 9 from J; bases not matched to a gene: 7. There are 14 residues in the CDR3. The germline V gene encodes CDR1 MNHEY and CDR2 SVGAGI.

This chain uses TRBV6-5 with TRBJ1-2; TRBD1 matches 9 bases. Germline lookup yields CDR1 MNHEY and CDR2 SVGAGI. V trimming: 6 bases; J trimming: 8 bases; junction bases outside the gene matches: 7. This CDR3 has 13 amino acids. The CDR3 DNA follows: TGTGCCAGCAGCCGGGGACAGGGTTTAGGCTACACCTTC. Residues: CASSRGQGLGYTF.

The chain is built from TRBV19 and TRBJ1-5, with TRBD1 identical over 9 bases. V was clipped by 9 bases and J by 6 bases; unmatched bases: 12. The CDR3 consists of 15 residues. The germline V gene encodes CDR1 LNHDA and CDR2 SQIVND (reference sequence). The CDR3 spells CASSPNTGGSQPQHF. CDR3 sequence (DNA): TGTGCCAGCTCCCCCAATACAGGGGGCAGTCAGCCCCAGCATTTT.

The gene calls are TRBV7-9 and TRBJ2-2; D is unclear. Between the trimmed V and J ends, which lost 3 bases and 3 bases, there was a span of 11 bases. Germline V gene sequence: CDR1 SEHNR, CDR2 FQNEAQ (reference sequence). The CDR3 runs 15 residues. CDR3 nucleotides: TGTGCCAGCAGCTTCTCTGGGGATCACACCGGGGAGCTGTTTTTT. This translates into CASSFSGDHTGELFF.

The rearrangement links TRBV5-1 to TRBJ2-3, with no clear D. The CDR3 spans 15 residues. V was pared by 6 bases and J by 0 bases, with 14 bases between. Germline CDR1 and CDR2: SGHRS and YFSETQ. The DNA for the CDR3 is TGCGCCAGCACTTGGGCTCCAACTAGCACAGATACGCAGTATTTT. This gives the protein CASTWAPTSTDTQYF.